A selection of T cell receptor beta chains follows, all from one sample in a study of identical twins. Via MiXCR, TCRdb re-called the 5' RACE reads, giving one row per CDR3 protein. This sample has some 1,700,000 distinct CDR3 sequences, with less than 35% found just once. The specimen was cord blood. The receptors were gathered from a newborn girl in good health. The CDR3 runs from the conserved cysteine through the conserved F or W. The listing skips clone size in some rows; elsewhere it reads once, few, many or a size class.

v_gene: TRBV29-1
abundance: few
len: 12
j_gene: TRBJ1-6
CDR3aa: CSIREANSPLHF

v_gene: TRBV18
abundance: -
len: 17
j_gene: TRBJ1-3
CDR3aa: CASSPLTGVFSGNTIYF

v_gene: TRBV20-1
abundance: -
len: 14
j_gene: TRBJ2-7
CDR3aa: CSASSGVEAYEQYF

v_gene: TRBV5-1
abundance: -
len: 13
j_gene: TRBJ1-4
CDR3aa: CASSHGQEGKLFF

v_gene: TRBV19
abundance: -
len: 13
j_gene: TRBJ1-2
CDR3aa: CASRFGQTYGYTF

v_gene: TRBV9
abundance: -
len: 13
j_gene: TRBJ2-1
CDR3aa: CASSIGENNEQFF

v_gene: TRBV11-2
abundance: few
len: 18
j_gene: TRBJ1-1
CDR3aa: CASSLFTKRTVKNTEAFF

v_gene: TRBV29-1
abundance: -
len: 14
j_gene: TRBJ1-2
CDR3aa: CSALRATGNYGYTF

v_gene: TRBV7-9
abundance: -
len: 14
j_gene: TRBJ2-5
CDR3aa: CASSLAMSQETQYF

v_gene: TRBV7-2
abundance: few
len: 14
j_gene: TRBJ2-3
CDR3aa: CASSLMGLPDTQYF

v_gene: TRBV15
abundance: -
len: 16
j_gene: TRBJ1-4
CDR3aa: CATSRDRGRLSEKLFF

v_gene: TRBV4-2
abundance: few
len: 16
j_gene: TRBJ2-1
CDR3aa: CASSQDWRAGYNEQFF

v_gene: TRBV28
abundance: -
len: 14
j_gene: TRBJ1-4
CDR3aa: CASSFDMVNEKLFF

v_gene: TRBV29-1
abundance: -
len: 14
j_gene: TRBJ2-3
CDR3aa: CSVDPGCGTDTQYF

v_gene: TRBV20-1
abundance: -
len: 15
j_gene: TRBJ2-1
CDR3aa: CSARDSGLVHNEQFF

v_gene: TRBV5-6
abundance: -
len: 15
j_gene: TRBJ2-1
CDR3aa: CASSWARGTYNEQFF

v_gene: TRBV19
abundance: -
len: 15
j_gene: TRBJ2-3
CDR3aa: CASSRASGLGDTQYF

v_gene: TRBV12-3/TRBV12-4
abundance: many
len: 14
j_gene: TRBJ1-5
CDR3aa: CASSLVGVSQPQHF

v_gene: TRBV6-5
abundance: few
len: 15
j_gene: TRBJ2-7
CDR3aa: CASSSGQAYSYEQYF

v_gene: TRBV12-3/TRBV12-4
abundance: -
len: 14
j_gene: TRBJ1-2
CDR3aa: CATGGTRGLYGYTF

v_gene: TRBV4-1
abundance: many
len: 16
j_gene: TRBJ2-1
CDR3aa: CASSQGDSSSYNEQFF

v_gene: TRBV20-1
abundance: few
len: 13
j_gene: TRBJ2-1
CDR3aa: CSARDISYNEQFF

v_gene: TRBV20-1
abundance: -
len: 12
j_gene: TRBJ1-5
CDR3aa: CNATFSNQPQHF

v_gene: TRBV5-1
abundance: -
len: 15
j_gene: TRBJ2-7
CDR3aa: CASSLVGERGYEQYF

v_gene: TRBV27
abundance: few
len: 17
j_gene: TRBJ2-4
CDR3aa: CASSLLGSGGAKNIQYF

v_gene: TRBV7-6
abundance: -
len: 17
j_gene: TRBJ1-1
CDR3aa: CASSLAVLRNANTEAFF